This is a list of T cell receptor beta chains from one sample in a study of cytomegalovirus exposure and HLA in healthy donors. The table came from immunoSEQ multiplex PCR; TCRdb's copy has only in-frame clones and leaves some out. The sample includes about 88,000 clones, roughly 71% seen only once; the top ten take approximately 16%. Source material: PBMCs. The receptors here all came from a woman under 30 in good health and CMV-seropositive. The CDR3 runs from the conserved cysteine through the conserved F or W. The D gene is left open where the match is weak. The size of a clone is reported for some rows only, either as once, few or many, or as a class for expanded clones.

v_gene: TRBV28
j_gene: TRBJ1-1
d_gene: TRBD1
abundance: once
CDR3aa: CASSLSGTVWVRSEAFF
CDR3nt: TGTGCCAGCAGTCTCTCCGGGACAGTTTGGGTAAGATCTGAAGCTTTCTTT

v_gene: TRBV7-6
j_gene: TRBJ2-5
d_gene: TRBD2
abundance: -
CDR3aa: CASSLGSLAALETQYF
CDR3nt: TGTGCCAGCAGCTTAGGTTCCCTAGCGGCTTTAGAGACCCAGTACTTC

v_gene: TRBV4-1
j_gene: TRBJ2-7
d_gene: TRBD1
abundance: -
CDR3aa: CASSPGTGTFGLYEQYF
CDR3nt: TGCGCCAGCAGCCCCGGGACAGGGACCTTTGGGCTTTACGAGCAGTACTTC

v_gene: TRBV11-2
j_gene: TRBJ2-2
d_gene: -
abundance: -
CDR3aa: CASSLVGELFF
CDR3nt: TGTGCCAGCAGCCTTGTCGGGGAGCTGTTTTTT

v_gene: TRBV4-3
j_gene: TRBJ1-5
d_gene: -
abundance: -
CDR3aa: CASSQVAGQPQHF
CDR3nt: TGCGCCAGCAGCCAAGTGGCGGGTCAGCCCCAGCATTTT

v_gene: TRBV30
j_gene: TRBJ1-5
d_gene: TRBD1
abundance: -
CDR3aa: CAWRAGGGLGQPQHF
CDR3nt: TGTGCCTGGAGGGCGGGAGGGGGCCTGGGACAGCCCCAGCATTTT

v_gene: TRBV28
j_gene: TRBJ1-2
d_gene: -
abundance: -
CDR3aa: CASYPRGAGRYGYTF
CDR3nt: TGTGCCAGCTACCCCCGGGGGGCGGGACGCTATGGCTACACCTTC

v_gene: TRBV9
j_gene: TRBJ2-7
d_gene: TRBD2
abundance: -
CDR3aa: CASSVGSLAGRRGEQYF
CDR3nt: TGTGCCAGCAGCGTAGGGTCCCTAGCGGGAAGGCGAGGGGAGCAGTACTTC

v_gene: TRBV19
j_gene: TRBJ1-5
d_gene: -
abundance: -
CDR3aa: CASKKGLEGNQPQHF
CDR3nt: TGTGCCAGTAAGAAGGGGCTAGAGGGCAATCAGCCCCAGCATTTT

v_gene: TRBV27
j_gene: TRBJ1-1
d_gene: TRBD1
abundance: once
CDR3aa: CASGDSYTEAFF
CDR3nt: TGTGCCAGCGGGGACAGCTACACTGAAGCTTTCTTT

v_gene: TRBV29-1
j_gene: TRBJ2-3
d_gene: -
abundance: once
CDR3aa: CSVRDSRTDTQYF
CDR3nt: TGCAGCGTTCGGGACTCACGCACAGATACGCAGTATTTT

v_gene: TRBV7-6
j_gene: TRBJ1-1
d_gene: -
abundance: -
CDR3aa: CASSSLRNTEAFF
CDR3nt: TGTGCCAGCAGCTCCCTCCGGAACACTGAAGCTTTCTTT

v_gene: TRBV18
j_gene: TRBJ2-2
d_gene: TRBD2
abundance: -
CDR3aa: CASSPLSGINTGELFF
CDR3nt: TGTGCCAGCTCACCCCTTAGCGGGATTAACACCGGGGAGCTGTTTTTT

v_gene: TRBV5-1
j_gene: TRBJ1-2
d_gene: TRBD1
abundance: -
CDR3aa: CASRPGQGYSGYTF
CDR3nt: TGCGCCAGCAGGCCGGGACAGGGGTATAGCGGCTACACCTTC

v_gene: TRBV14
j_gene: TRBJ2-1
d_gene: TRBD2
abundance: -
CDR3aa: CASSRRPGLAPYNEQFF
CDR3nt: TGTGCCAGCAGCCGCCGTCCGGGACTAGCTCCCTACAATGAGCAGTTCTTC

v_gene: TRBV6-6
j_gene: TRBJ2-3
d_gene: TRBD1
abundance: -
CDR3aa: CASSTGADTQYF
CDR3nt: TGTGCCAGCAGTACAGGGGCAGATACGCAGTATTTT

v_gene: TRBV6-5
j_gene: TRBJ2-3
d_gene: -
abundance: few
CDR3aa: CASSSSTDTQYF
CDR3nt: TGTGCCAGCAGTTCTAGCACAGATACGCAGTATTTT

v_gene: TRBV4-2
j_gene: TRBJ2-1
d_gene: TRBD2
abundance: -
CDR3aa: CASSPQRSGREDEQFF
CDR3nt: TGTGCCAGCAGCCCCCAAAGGAGCGGGAGGGAAGATGAGCAGTTCTTC

v_gene: TRBV7-8
j_gene: TRBJ2-7
d_gene: -
abundance: -
CDR3aa: CASSLAHTIQGTLSYEQYF
CDR3nt: TGTGCCAGCAGCTTAGCGCACACGATTCAGGGGACCTTGAGTTACGAGCAGTACTTC

v_gene: TRBV19
j_gene: TRBJ2-5
d_gene: TRBD2
abundance: -
CDR3aa: CASSIVGTSGRGKETQYF
CDR3nt: TGTGCCAGTAGTATAGTTGGGACTAGCGGGAGGGGCAAAGAGACCCAGTACTTC

v_gene: TRBV6-5
j_gene: TRBJ1-2
d_gene: -
abundance: -
CDR3aa: CASSPITHYGYTF
CDR3nt: TGTGCCAGCAGCCCTATTACTCACTATGGCTACACCTTC

v_gene: TRBV28
j_gene: TRBJ2-3
d_gene: TRBD2
abundance: -
CDR3aa: CASSSPGGNTQYF
CDR3nt: TGTGCCAGCAGTTCCCCGGGGGGGAATACGCAGTATTTT

v_gene: TRBV7-3
j_gene: TRBJ2-5
d_gene: -
abundance: -
CDR3aa: CASSFGQQETQYF
CDR3nt: TGTGCCAGCAGCTTTGGACAGCAAGAGACCCAGTACTTC

v_gene: TRBV5-6
j_gene: TRBJ1-1
d_gene: -
abundance: -
CDR3aa: CASSLGELRHMNTEAFF
CDR3nt: TGTGCCAGCAGCCTTGGAGAGCTCCGCCACATGAACACTGAAGCTTTCTTT

v_gene: TRBV10-3
j_gene: TRBJ2-5
d_gene: TRBD2
abundance: -
CDR3aa: CAISGSGSQETQYF
CDR3nt: TGTGCCATCAGTGGTAGCGGGAGCCAAGAGACCCAGTACTTC

v_gene: TRBV4-1
j_gene: TRBJ1-2
d_gene: -
abundance: -
CDR3aa: CASSQEQWSYGYTF
CDR3nt: TGCGCCAGCAGCCAAGAGCAGTGGTCCTATGGCTACACCTTC

v_gene: TRBV19
j_gene: TRBJ1-1
d_gene: -
abundance: -
CDR3aa: CASSMELLNTEAFF
CDR3nt: TGTGCCAGTAGTATGGAACTATTGAACACTGAAGCTTTCTTT

v_gene: TRBV6-1
j_gene: TRBJ2-1
d_gene: TRBD2
abundance: -
CDR3aa: CASSEASGHNEQFF
CDR3nt: TGTGCCAGCAGTGAAGCTAGCGGGCACAATGAGCAGTTCTTC

v_gene: TRBV29-1
j_gene: TRBJ2-1
d_gene: -
abundance: -
CDR3aa: CSVDRTGVYNEQFF
CDR3nt: TGCAGCGTTGATAGGACGGGGGTCTACAATGAGCAGTTCTTC

v_gene: TRBV28
j_gene: TRBJ1-2
d_gene: TRBD1
abundance: few
CDR3aa: CASSLSRTGNGYTF
CDR3nt: TGTGCCAGCAGTTTGTCCCGGACAGGGAACGGCTACACCTTC

v_gene: TRBV7-6
j_gene: TRBJ1-1
d_gene: -
abundance: few
CDR3aa: CASSLSQNTEAFF
CDR3nt: TGTGCCAGCAGCTTATCCCAGAACACTGAAGCTTTCTTT

v_gene: TRBV10-3
j_gene: TRBJ1-3
d_gene: -
abundance: -
CDR3aa: CALRGAGNTIYF
CDR3nt: TGTGCCCTACGGGGGGCCGGAAACACCATATATTTT

v_gene: TRBV5-1
j_gene: TRBJ1-1
d_gene: TRBD1
abundance: once
CDR3aa: CASSTGGMRTEAFF
CDR3nt: TGCGCCAGCAGCACAGGGGGAATGAGGACTGAAGCTTTCTTT

v_gene: TRBV10-3
j_gene: TRBJ1-3
d_gene: TRBD1
abundance: -
CDR3aa: CAISGTGSGNTIYF
CDR3nt: TGTGCCATCAGTGGGACAGGGAGTGGAAACACCATATATTTT

v_gene: TRBV19
j_gene: TRBJ1-2
d_gene: -
abundance: -
CDR3aa: CASTINRGDYGYTF
CDR3nt: TGTGCCAGTACGATAAACCGGGGTGACTATGGCTACACCTTC

v_gene: TRBV7-9
j_gene: TRBJ2-1
d_gene: -
abundance: -
CDR3aa: CASSFQRNGAYNEQFF
CDR3nt: TGTGCCAGCAGCTTCCAAAGGAATGGAGCGTACAATGAGCAGTTCTTC

v_gene: TRBV29-1
j_gene: TRBJ2-7
d_gene: -
abundance: -
CDR3aa: CSVETSPNYEQYF
CDR3nt: TGCAGCGTTGAAACTAGCCCCAACTACGAGCAGTACTTC

v_gene: TRBV4-2
j_gene: TRBJ1-2
d_gene: -
abundance: -
CDR3aa: CASSQDLGSGGYTF
CDR3nt: TGTGCCAGCAGCCAAGATCTGGGGAGTGGTGGCTACACCTTC

v_gene: TRBV19
j_gene: TRBJ2-2
d_gene: -
abundance: -
CDR3aa: CASSILGLFSTGELFF
CDR3nt: TGTGCCAGTAGTATCCTGGGCCTTTTCTCCACCGGGGAGCTGTTTTTT

v_gene: TRBV7-7
j_gene: TRBJ2-2
d_gene: TRBD2
abundance: few
CDR3aa: CASSSSSGTNTGELFF
CDR3nt: TGTGCCAGCAGCTCCTCTAGCGGGACTAACACCGGGGAGCTGTTTTTT

v_gene: TRBV5-6
j_gene: TRBJ2-7
d_gene: -
abundance: -
CDR3aa: CASSRLSYEQYF
CDR3nt: TGTGCCAGCAGCCGGTTGAGCTACGAGCAGTACTTC

v_gene: TRBV28
j_gene: TRBJ1-2
d_gene: -
abundance: -
CDR3aa: CASSLTVYGYTF
CDR3nt: TGTGCCAGCAGTCTTACAGTCTATGGCTACACCTTC

v_gene: TRBV7-9
j_gene: TRBJ2-7
d_gene: TRBD1
abundance: -
CDR3aa: CASSLTGQGGPAYEQYF
CDR3nt: TGTGCCAGCAGCTTAACCGGGCAAGGGGGCCCAGCTTACGAGCAGTACTTC

v_gene: TRBV7-3
j_gene: TRBJ2-2
d_gene: -
abundance: -
CDR3aa: CASSLGLFTGELFF
CDR3nt: TGTGCCAGCAGCTTGGGACTGTTCACCGGGGAGCTGTTTTTT

v_gene: TRBV2
j_gene: TRBJ1-5
d_gene: -
abundance: -
CDR3aa: CASSERTPSNQPQHF
CDR3nt: TGTGCCAGCAGTGAGAGGACACCTAGCAATCAGCCCCAGCATTTT

v_gene: TRBV4-1
j_gene: TRBJ2-7
d_gene: -
abundance: -
CDR3aa: CASSLSGTREQYF
CDR3nt: TGCGCCAGCAGCCTCTCTGGCACGCGGGAGCAGTACTTC

v_gene: TRBV7-6
j_gene: TRBJ1-2
d_gene: -
abundance: -
CDR3aa: CASSLENSYGYTF
CDR3nt: TGTGCCAGCAGCTTAGAGAACAGCTATGGCTACACCTTC

v_gene: TRBV5-1
j_gene: TRBJ2-1
d_gene: TRBD1
abundance: once
CDR3aa: CASSAGDREDEQFF
CDR3nt: TGCGCCAGCAGCGCGGGGGACAGGGAGGATGAGCAGTTCTTC

v_gene: TRBV6-1
j_gene: TRBJ1-2
d_gene: TRBD1
abundance: -
CDR3aa: CASSPGQGKYGYTF
CDR3nt: TGTGCCAGCAGCCCAGGACAGGGGAAGTATGGCTACACCTTC

v_gene: TRBV6-1
j_gene: TRBJ2-1
d_gene: TRBD1
abundance: -
CDR3aa: CASSEGQAIYNEQFF
CDR3nt: TGTGCCAGCAGTGAGGGACAGGCGATCTACAATGAGCAGTTCTTC

v_gene: TRBV7-3
j_gene: TRBJ2-1
d_gene: -
abundance: few
CDR3aa: CASSLAPRGTNYNEQFF
CDR3nt: TGTGCCAGCAGCTTAGCCCCACGGGGGACCAACTACAATGAGCAGTTCTTC

v_gene: TRBV2
j_gene: TRBJ2-1
d_gene: -
abundance: -
CDR3aa: CASSDPGTYNEQFF
CDR3nt: TGTGCCAGCAGTGACCCGGGGACCTACAATGAGCAGTTCTTC

v_gene: TRBV5-1
j_gene: TRBJ1-6
d_gene: -
abundance: once
CDR3aa: CASSLGGNSPLHF
CDR3nt: TGCGCCAGCAGCTTGGGCGGAAATTCACCCCTCCACTTT

v_gene: TRBV19
j_gene: TRBJ1-2
d_gene: -
abundance: -
CDR3aa: CASSISRNYGYTF
CDR3nt: TGTGCCAGTAGTATATCCAGGAACTATGGCTACACCTTC

v_gene: TRBV21-1
j_gene: TRBJ2-2
d_gene: -
abundance: -
CDR3aa: CASSSVEGLAAPGDTGELFF
CDR3nt: TGTGCCAGCAGCAGCGTGGAAGGACTAGCGGCCCCGGGGGATACCGGGGAGCTGTTTTTT

v_gene: TRBV15
j_gene: TRBJ2-1
d_gene: -
abundance: -
CDR3aa: CATSPGNEQFF
CDR3nt: TGTGCCACCAGCCCGGGGAATGAGCAGTTCTTC

v_gene: TRBV10-1
j_gene: TRBJ1-2
d_gene: -
abundance: once
CDR3aa: CASKGDGYTF
CDR3nt: TGCGCCAGCAAAGGGGATGGCTACACCTTC